This TCR beta chain is from a study of CD4 and CD8 cells across lung adenocarcinoma regions. Donors had localized lung adenocarcinoma, a non-small cell lung cancer. CDR3 length: 15 amino acids. Germline CDR1 SGHTA, CDR2 FQGNSA. V was cut by 1 base and J by 3 bases, with 10 bases left in between. One entry per CDR3 protein results from TCRdb running MiXCR on the PCR reads. The table lists some 11,000 distinct CDR3 sequences, about 55% of them singletons. V is TRBV7-2 and J is TRBJ2-1; D is possibly TRBD2 (6 bases). The receptor was isolated from a male donor with lung adenocarcinoma. The CD4 and CD8 labels of this study may be unreliable. Sequencing was performed on CD4+ T cells from the center of a lung tumor. The CDR3 is CASSLDNGGYNEQFF. The CDR3 DNA sequence: TGTGCCAGCAGCTTAGACAACGGGGGCTACAATGAGCAGTTCTTC.